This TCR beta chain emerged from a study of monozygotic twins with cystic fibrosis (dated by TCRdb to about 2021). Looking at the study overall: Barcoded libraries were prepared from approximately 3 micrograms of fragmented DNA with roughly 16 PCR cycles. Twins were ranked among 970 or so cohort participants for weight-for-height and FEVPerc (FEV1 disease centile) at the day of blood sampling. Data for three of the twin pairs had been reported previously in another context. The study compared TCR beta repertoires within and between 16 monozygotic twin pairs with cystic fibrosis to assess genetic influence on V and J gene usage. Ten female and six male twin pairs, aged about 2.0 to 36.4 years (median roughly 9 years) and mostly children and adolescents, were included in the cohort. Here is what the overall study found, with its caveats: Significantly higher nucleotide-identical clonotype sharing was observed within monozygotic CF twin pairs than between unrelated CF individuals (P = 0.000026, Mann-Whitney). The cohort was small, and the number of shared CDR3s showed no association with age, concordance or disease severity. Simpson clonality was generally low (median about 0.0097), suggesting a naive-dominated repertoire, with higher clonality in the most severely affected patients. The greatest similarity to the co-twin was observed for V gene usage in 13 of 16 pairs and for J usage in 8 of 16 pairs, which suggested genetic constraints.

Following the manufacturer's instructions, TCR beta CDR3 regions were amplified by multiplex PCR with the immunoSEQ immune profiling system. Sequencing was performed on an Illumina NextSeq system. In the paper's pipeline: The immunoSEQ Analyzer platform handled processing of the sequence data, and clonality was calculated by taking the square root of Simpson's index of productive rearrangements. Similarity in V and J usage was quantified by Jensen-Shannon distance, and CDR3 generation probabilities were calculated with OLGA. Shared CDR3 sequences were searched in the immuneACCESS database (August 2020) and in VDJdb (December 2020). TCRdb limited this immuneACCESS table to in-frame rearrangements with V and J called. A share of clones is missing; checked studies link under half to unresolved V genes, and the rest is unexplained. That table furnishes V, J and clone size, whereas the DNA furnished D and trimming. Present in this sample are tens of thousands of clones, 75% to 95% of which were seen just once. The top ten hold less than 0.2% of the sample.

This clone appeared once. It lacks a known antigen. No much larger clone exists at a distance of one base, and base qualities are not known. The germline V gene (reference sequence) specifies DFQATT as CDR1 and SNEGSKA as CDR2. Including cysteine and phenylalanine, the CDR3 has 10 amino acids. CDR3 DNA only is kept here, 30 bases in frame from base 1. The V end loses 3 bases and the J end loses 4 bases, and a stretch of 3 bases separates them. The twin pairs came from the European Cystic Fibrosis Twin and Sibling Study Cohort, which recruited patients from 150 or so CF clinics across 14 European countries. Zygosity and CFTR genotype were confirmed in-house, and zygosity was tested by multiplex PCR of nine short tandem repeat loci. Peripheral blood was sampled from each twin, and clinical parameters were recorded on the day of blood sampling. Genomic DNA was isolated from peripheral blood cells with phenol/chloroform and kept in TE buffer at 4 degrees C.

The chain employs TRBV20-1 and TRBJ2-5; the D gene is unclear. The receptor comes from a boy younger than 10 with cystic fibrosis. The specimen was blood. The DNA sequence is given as TGCAGTGCTAGGCGAGAGACCCAGTACTTC. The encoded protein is CSARRETQYF.